The 27 T cell receptor beta chains reported below all come from one sample, sequenced in a study of human T cells and chemical hapten exposure. MiXCR, applied by TCRdb to the RACE reads, yields one record per CDR3 protein. The table has roughly 84,000 distinct CDR3 sequences, over 9.5% seen once. As for time point: patch test 2, 6 weeks after DPC sensitization. Documented treatment: therapeutic diphenylcyclopropenone sensitization with weekly scalp DPC. Sequenced material: whole blood, taken in connection with sensitization to the hapten diphenylcyclopropenone (DPC). The receptors were sampled from a woman aged 45-59 years with alopecia areata. Some clones in this sample may be carry-over from other donors' samples.

This clonotype was observed many times. V and J are TRBV20-1 and TRBJ1-4; D might be TRBD1 (5 bases). Germline CDR1 and CDR2: DFQATT and SNEGSKA (reference sequence). The V and J ends lost 0 bases and 13 bases respectively, with 12 bases between them. This CDR3 comprises 12 residues. The CDR3, as DNA: TGCAGTGCTAGAGATGACGCTGGGGGACTGTTTTTT. Its translation: CSARDDAGGLFF.

This clonotype was detected many times. The CDR3 DNA is TGTGCCAGCAGCTTACCTAGCGGGAGCACAGATACGCAGTATTTT. This translates into CASSLPSGSTDTQYF. The genes are TRBV5-4 and TRBJ2-3, with 8 nucleotides matching TRBD2. Germline CDR1 reads SGHNT; CDR2 reads YYREEE (reference sequence). This CDR3 spans 15 amino acids. The J segment lost 0 bases and the V segment lost 2 bases, leaving 2 bases of the junction unmatched.

Ten or more counts support this clonotype. The V gene is TRBV18, the J gene TRBJ1-4; 10 bases align to TRBD1. V lost 3 bases and J lost 6; bases outside the gene matches: 1. Per the germline V gene, CDR1 is KGHSH and CDR2 is LQKENI. This CDR3 comprises 14 residues. This chain's CDR3 is CASSPGTGDEKLFF. The CDR3 DNA is TGTGCCAGCTCACCCGGGACAGGGGATGAAAAACTGTTTTTT.

This clonotype has a count of ten or more. The V and J genes are TRBV7-9 and TRBJ2-3, with TRBD2 matching over 9 bases. The V gene's germline CDR1 is SEHNR and CDR2 FQNEAQ (reference sequence). V lost 5 bases, J lost 3 bases, and 18 bases stayed unmatched. CDR3 length equals 19 residues. CDR3 coding DNA: TGTGCCAGCAGCCCGAGGTGGCTAGCGGGATCATTTGCAACAGATACGCAGTATTTT. Its translation: CASSPRWLAGSFATDTQYF.

This clonotype showed up many times. The V and J genes are TRBV7-9 and TRBJ2-3; D ambiguous. From germline, CDR1 is SEHNR and CDR2 FQNEAQ (reference sequence). V was trimmed by 7 bases and J by 0 bases, leaving 11 bases between them. The CDR3 consists of 14 residues. The CDR3 reads CASTAQTSTDTQYF. CDR3 nucleotide sequence: TGTGCCAGCACGGCCCAGACTAGCACAGATACGCAGTATTTT.

In this sample, this clonotype turned up many times. The chain recombines TRBV20-1 with TRBJ2-1; 9 nucleotides match TRBD2. Trimming cost V 1 base and J 9 bases; bases outside gene matches: 10. The length of the CDR3 is 15 residues. Germline CDR1 DFQATT, CDR2 SNEGSKA (reference sequence). CDR3 in amino acids: CSARVGIAGAGEQFF. CDR3 nucleotides: TGCAGTGCTAGAGTAGGCATAGCGGGAGCTGGTGAGCAGTTCTTC.

The rearrangement joins TRBV28 to TRBJ2-7; a weak D match, TRBD2 (6 bases). The CDR3 length is 13 residues. Between the trimmed V and J ends, which lost 9 bases and 2 bases, there was a span of 14 bases. Germline CDR1 reads MDHEN; CDR2 reads SYDVKM. CDR3 region: CASNGGSPYEQYF. In DNA, the CDR3 is TGTGCCAGTAATGGAGGGTCCCCCTACGAGCAGTACTTC.

This clonotype has a count of ten or more. This chain joins TRBV21-1 and TRBJ1-2. TRBV21-1 is reported as a pseudogene. This CDR3 is 13 amino acids long. The CDR3 reads CASSHLETFSYTF. The CDR3, as DNA: TGTGCCAGCAGCCATCTCGAGACATTTAGCTACACCTTC.

The table lists this clonotype with many counts. This rearrangement joins TRBV10-3 to TRBJ1-1; D might be TRBD1 (6 bases). The germline V gene has CDR1 ENHRY and CDR2 SYGVKD. The CDR3 is made up of 15 amino acids. V gave up 6 bases and J gave up 5 bases, with 19 bases separating them. In DNA, the CDR3 is TGTGCCATCAGACCCGGGGGGCTGGCGGATACTGAAGCTTTCTTT. This encodes CAIRPGGLADTEAFF.

Ten or more counts support this clonotype. V and J are TRBV3-1 and TRBJ1-5; no clear D. The V gene's germline CDR1 is LGHDT and CDR2 YNNKEL (reference sequence). Trimming took 0 bases from V and 2 from J, leaving 8 bases between them. The CDR3 covers 15 residues. CDR3 DNA sequence: TGTGCCAGCAGCCAAGACCACAGTGGCAATCAGCCCCAGCATTTT. This codes for CASSQDHSGNQPQHF.

CDR3 sequence reads: CASTLVDRDFEQYF. CDR3 nucleotides: TGTGCCAGCACCCTCGTCGACAGGGACTTCGAGCAGTACTTC. V gene TRBV2 combines with J gene TRBJ2-7; possibly TRBD1 for D (7 bases). Trimming stripped 7 bases from V and 6 bases from J, with 19 bases between. The length of the CDR3 is 14 residues. CDR1 is SNHLY, CDR2 FYNNEI, per germline.

The rearrangement links TRBV6-1 to TRBJ1-1; 9 bases map to TRBD1. Trimming removed 7 bases from V and 11 bases from J; junction bases left unmatched: 23. CDR1 is MNHNS and CDR2 is SASEGT in the germline V gene. The length of the CDR3 is 17 residues. Here the CDR3 DNA reads TGTGCCAGCATCGAGGGAGGGACAGGGCATACCGGCTTAAGGGCTTTCTTT. This codes for CASIEGGTGHTGLRAFF.

The V call is TRBV5-5, the J call TRBJ1-2; 8 nucleotides match TRBD1. After removal of 3 bases from V and 1 base from J, the junction contained 2 bases not matched to a gene. Germline CDR1 and CDR2: SGHKS and YYEKEE (reference sequence). The CDR3 spans 14 residues. The CDR3 DNA follows: TGTGCCAGCAGCTCAGACAGGGGTAACTATGGCTACACCTTC. Protein: CASSSDRGNYGYTF.

This clonotype was recorded at least ten times. The rearrangement uses TRBV2 and TRBJ2-5, with D maybe TRBD1 (5 bases). V gave up 7 bases and J gave up 2 bases, with 11 bases separating them. In germline, CDR1 is SNHLY, CDR2 FYNNEI. CDR3 length: 13 residues. The CDR3 nucleotides are TGTGCCAGCAATAGACAGAATCAAGAGACCCAGTACTTC. Translated: CASNRQNQETQYF.

The rearrangement joins TRBV29-1 to TRBJ2-5, with D perhaps TRBD1 (6 bases). The ends were cut back, 6 bases at V and 5 bases at J, with 13 bases in the middle. The CDR3 runs 12 residues. Germline V CDR1 and CDR2: SQVTM, ANQGSEA. The CDR3 protein is CSVGQFRETQYF. As DNA, the CDR3 is TGCAGCGTCGGACAGTTCCGCGAGACCCAGTACTTC.

This clonotype was recorded at least ten times. The CDR3 region has the DNA TGTGCCAGCAGCCAGACCGCCGTGGGGGTTAACACTGAAGCTTTCTTT. Its translation: CASSQTAVGVNTEAFF. The chain is built from TRBV5-8 and TRBJ1-1; a weak D match, TRBD1 (5 bases). The germline CDR1 and CDR2 sequences are SGHTS and YDEGEE. The CDR3 spans 16 residues. The V end was cut by 4 bases, the J end by 2 bases, with 18 bases between.

Many counts were recorded for this clonotype. The chain joins TRBV27 to TRBJ1-2; 11 bases are a match to TRBD1. The V gene end was trimmed by 6 bases and the J gene end by 4 bases; junction bases not matched to a gene: 4. CDR1 is MNHEY and CDR2 is SMNVEV in the germline V gene (reference sequence). The CDR3 loop spans 14 amino acids. CDR3 sequence (DNA): TGTGCCAGCAGCGAGGGACAGGGGGGCTATGGCTACACCTTC. It translates to CASSEGQGGYGYTF.

This clonotype has ten or more counts. In nucleotides, the CDR3 is TGTGCCAGCATCGATAGGACAGGGACGCAGCGGGAGTACACCGGGGAGCTGTTTTTT. Translation gives CASIDRTGTQREYTGELFF. The gene calls are TRBV12-3 or TRBV12-4 and TRBJ2-2, with D perhaps TRBD1 or TRBD2 (8 bases each). CDR3 length equals 19 residues. V dropped 7 bases and J dropped 3 bases, with 27 bases sitting between them.

This clonotype was detected a few times. This chain connects TRBV11-3 to TRBJ2-1, with 14 bases lining up with TRBD2. Per germline, CDR1 SGHNT and CDR2 YENEEA. This CDR3 is 15 amino acids long. V dropped 3 bases and J dropped 9; count of bases not matched to a gene: 4. The CDR3 sequence: CASSFGTSGRGEQFF. The CDR3 nucleotides read TGTGCCAGCAGCTTCGGGACTAGCGGGAGAGGTGAGCAGTTCTTC.

This clonotype was found a few times. The genes are TRBV12-3 or TRBV12-4 and TRBJ1-1; D is uncertain. The CDR3 contains 15 residues. The V end was cut by 2 bases, the J end by 4 bases, with 14 bases between. CDR3 sequence reads: CASSLTVGEGTEAFF. CDR3 coding DNA: TGTGCCAGCAGTTTAACTGTCGGGGAGGGCACTGAAGCTTTCTTT.

This clonotype was seen repeatedly, ten times or more. Here the CDR3 DNA reads TGTGCCACAGAGGACGGCGACCAAGAGACCCAGTACTTC. This encodes CATEDGDQETQYF. This chain connects TRBV6-5 to TRBJ2-5; D is undetermined. The CDR3 runs to 13 residues. With 10 bases removed from V and 0 bases from J, the gap between germline ends came to 12 bases. Germline CDR1 is MNHEY and CDR2 is SVGAGI.

This clonotype turned up a few times. The rearrangement joins TRBV12-3 or TRBV12-4 to TRBJ2-3; perhaps TRBD1 as D (6 bases). With 5 bases removed from V and 0 bases from J, the gap between germline ends came to 12 bases. The CDR3 is 15 amino acids. The CDR3 region has the DNA TGTGCCAGCAGTGCAGGGGTTTTGAGCACAGATACGCAGTATTTT. Amino acid sequence: CASSAGVLSTDTQYF.

This clonotype was seen only a few times. The gene calls are TRBV12-3 or TRBV12-4 and TRBJ1-2; TRBD1 aligns across 8 bases. This CDR3 region has 15 residues. V trimming: 6 bases; J trimming: 2 bases; junction bases outside the gene matches: 8. The CDR3 sequence is CASRGQGLQNYGYTF. The CDR3 DNA reads TGTGCCAGCAGAGGACAGGGACTACAGAACTATGGCTACACCTTC.

With respect to this clonotype: The junction departs from the called germline gene at one end, perhaps through a read error. This sequence joins TRBV7-2 and TRBJ2-7; D is unclear. The CDR3 totals 12 residues. Per the germline V gene, CDR1 is SGHTA and CDR2 is FQGNSA. CDR3 in DNA: TGTGCCACCAGCTTAGGTTCCTACGAGCAGTACTTC. Translating it yields CATSLGSYEQYF. Complete variable domain (other parts from reference TRBV7-2 and TRBJ2-7): GAGVSQSPSNKVTEKGKDVELRCDPISGHTALYWYRQSLGQGLEFLIYFQGNSAPDKSGLPSDRFSAERTGGSVSTLTIQRTQQEDSAVYLCATSLGSYEQYFGPGTRLTVT.

At least ten counts were recorded for this clonotype. This chain connects TRBV28 to TRBJ2-7, with 7 positions matching TRBD1. The junction had 10 bases not matched to a gene; V was cut back by 5 bases and J by 3 bases. The CDR3 totals 15 residues. Germline loops: CDR1 MDHEN, CDR2 SYDVKM. This CDR3 is CASSKHRTGDYEQYF. The CDR3 nucleotides are TGTGCCAGCAGTAAACACCGGACAGGCGACTACGAGCAGTACTTC.

This clonotype has a count of ten or more. The V and J genes are TRBV14 and TRBJ1-6; D is unclear. CDR3 size: 15 residues. Trimming cost V 3 bases and J 3 bases, with 9 bases left between them. Germline CDR1 SGHDN, CDR2 FVKESK. CDR3: CASSQGISYNSPLHF. CDR3 nucleotides: TGTGCCAGCAGCCAGGGGATTAGCTATAATTCACCCCTCCACTTT. The whole variable domain, remainder taken from reference TRBV14 and TRBJ1-6, is EAGVTQFPSHSVIEKGQTVTLRCDPISGHDNLYWYRRVMGKEIKFLLHFVKESKQDESGMPNNRFLAERTGGTYSTLKVQPAELEDSGVYFCASSQGISYNSPLHFGNGTRLTVT.

The V and J genes are TRBV6-2 or TRBV6-3 and TRBJ2-1, with 10 bases matching TRBD2. V lost 5 bases, J lost 6 bases, and 7 bases stayed unmatched. Germline values: CDR1 MNHEY, CDR2 SVGEGT. The CDR3 contains 15 residues. Here the CDR3 reads CASSRSGRSGNEQFF. The CDR3 region has the DNA TGTGCCAGCAGTCGTAGCGGGAGGTCTGGCAATGAGCAGTTCTTC.